The 10 T cell receptor beta chains below all came from one sample that was sequenced in a study of blood T cells in healthy people across ages. The authors ran a second PCR of roughly 6 to 12 cycles using a sample-barcoded 5' primer and a J-beta primer mix. A single record per CDR3 protein comes from TCRdb applying MiXCR to the 5' RACE reads. The data contain 1.5 million to 2 million distinct CDR3 sequences, about 32% of them singletons. The sample taken for sequencing was blood. These receptors were collected from a woman in her 30s in good health.

The chain couples TRBV20-1 to TRBJ1-5, with 8 bases matching TRBD1. The germline V gene has CDR1 DFQATT and CDR2 SNEGSKA (reference sequence). V shed 4 bases and J 2 bases; nucleotides not matched to a gene: 7. The CDR3 covers 15 residues. CDR3 sequence: CSATFTGGGNQPQHF. In DNA form, the CDR3 reads TGCAGTGCTACCTTTACAGGGGGTGGCAATCAGCCCCAGCATTTT.

CDR3 DNA sequence: TGTGCCAGCAGCTTGGGAAGTTCTGAGGAAAAACTGTTTTTT. Amino acid sequence: CASSLGSSEEKLFF. V gene TRBV5-4 combines with J gene TRBJ1-4, with D hard to call. The CDR3 totals 14 residues. Germline V lookup: CDR1 SGHNT, CDR2 YYREEE (reference sequence). Deletions cut 0 bases from V and 8 bases from J, with 11 bases between.

This clonotype showed up just once. This CDR3 is CASSESGQGRSYTF. DNA for the CDR3: TGTGCCAGCAGTGAATCAGGACAGGGTAGGAGCTACACCTTC. The V call is TRBV25-1, the J call TRBJ1-2; 8 bases agree with TRBD1. The junction had 7 bases not matched to a gene; V was cut back by 1 base and J by 9 bases. Germline V gene lookup returns CDR1 MGHDK and CDR2 SYGVNS. The CDR3 runs to 14 residues.

CDR3 residues: CASIWGTGGGETQYF. The DNA of the CDR3 is TGTGCCAGCATTTGGGGGACAGGGGGTGGAGAGACCCAGTACTTC. The V and J genes are TRBV6-6 and TRBJ2-5; the match to TRBD1 covers 11 bases. V lost 7 bases, J lost 4 bases, and 8 bases stayed unmatched. Germline V lookup: CDR1 MNHNY, CDR2 SVGAGI (reference sequence). The CDR3 extends over 15 amino acids.

V gene TRBV20-1 combines with J gene TRBJ2-5, with TRBD2 identical over 14 bases. The CDR3 totals 17 residues. Germline trimming cut 3 bases from V and 11 bases from J; bases unmatched to any gene: 17. Germline CDR1 reads DFQATT; CDR2 reads SNEGSKA (reference sequence). For the CDR3, the DNA is TGCAGTGCTAGGGCTACCGGGACTAGCGGGGGACTCTACGGGCAGTACTTC. This codes for CSARATGTSGGLYGQYF.

The chain links TRBV20-1 to TRBJ2-7; 9 bases are shared with TRBD2. The germline gives CDR1 DFQATT, CDR2 SNEGSKA (reference sequence). The CDR3 has 14 amino acids. Trimming took 3 bases from V and 2 from J; bases not matched to a gene: 5. The CDR3 nucleotides read TGCAGTGCTAGCGAAGCGGGAGGTACCTACGAGCAGTACTTC. It specifies CSASEAGGTYEQYF.

V and J are TRBV15 and TRBJ1-2; D remains ambiguous. The CDR3 is 15 amino acids. V was cut by 0 bases and J by 1 base, with 9 bases left in between. CDR1 LNHNV and CDR2 YYDKDF come from the germline V gene (reference sequence). The CDR3 here is CATSRDTKGNYGYTF. The CDR3 nucleotides read TGTGCCACCAGCAGAGATACGAAGGGTAACTATGGCTACACCTTC.

The genes are TRBV6-2 or TRBV6-3 and TRBJ2-1; 7 bases align to TRBD2. Germline V gives CDR1 MNHEY, CDR2 SVGEGT. The CDR3 extends over 13 amino acids. The J segment lost 14 bases and the V segment lost 6 bases, leaving 13 bases of the junction unmatched. CDR3 residues: CASSPPVRREKFF. CDR3 sequence (DNA): TGTGCCAGCAGCCCACCGGTACGGCGGGAGAAGTTCTTC.

This clonotype was seen ten or more times. This chain connects TRBV27 to TRBJ2-3, with 9 positions matching TRBD1. The CDR3 runs to 16 residues. V lost 6 bases and J lost 3; bases outside the gene matches: 10. From germline, CDR1 is MNHEY and CDR2 SMNVEV (reference sequence). DNA of the CDR3: TGTGCCAGCAGGGCCGGGACAGGGATGCGTACAGATACGCAGTATTTT. Its protein product is CASRAGTGMRTDTQYF.

The V and J genes are TRBV7-9 and TRBJ2-7; TRBD1 matches at 10 bases. CDR1 and CDR2 (germline): SEHNR, FQNEAQ (reference sequence). The CDR3 totals 14 residues. V was clipped by 5 bases and J by 3 bases; unmatched bases: 4. The chain's CDR3 is CASSTGQGDYEQYF. CDR3 nucleotide sequence: TGTGCCAGCAGCACAGGACAGGGGGACTACGAGCAGTACTTC.